A selection of T cell receptor beta chains follows, all from one sample in a study of tumor T cells in aggressive B-cell lymphoma. Profiled with immunoSEQ multiplex PCR; TCRdb holds only in-frame clones, not every one. The repertoire includes roughly 1,700 clones, roughly 89% of them detected once, and about 7% sits in the top ten. Sequences were obtained from tumor tissue. These receptors were collected from an adult with diffuse large B cell lymphoma. Each CDR3 is given with its conserved first and last residue. Each record gives: J gene, V gene, D gene, clone size, CDR3 DNA, CDR3 protein. The D gene is left open where the match is weak. Some rows have no size entry. The others give once, few or many, or a class for an expanded clone.

j_gene: TRBJ2-5
v_gene: TRBV4-1
d_gene: NA
abundance: NA
CDR3nt: TGCGCCAGGGCCCACATCAGGATGTCAAGCCAAGAGACCCAGTACTTC
CDR3aa: CARAHIRMSSQETQYF

j_gene: TRBJ1-5
v_gene: TRBV28
d_gene: TRBD1
abundance: NA
CDR3nt: TGTGCCAGCAGTTTAGGGACAGGGGGCCTGGAGCCCCAGCATTTT
CDR3aa: CASSLGTGGLEPQHF

j_gene: TRBJ2-1
v_gene: TRBV4-2
d_gene: NA
abundance: NA
CDR3nt: TGTGCCAGCAGCCTCCAATACAATGAGCAGTTCTTC
CDR3aa: CASSLQYNEQFF

j_gene: TRBJ1-2
v_gene: TRBV7-9
d_gene: NA
abundance: NA
CDR3nt: TGTGCCAGCAGCTTAGTAGAAGGGGGTGTCTATGGCTACACCTTC
CDR3aa: CASSLVEGGVYGYTF

j_gene: TRBJ2-4
v_gene: TRBV9
d_gene: NA
abundance: NA
CDR3nt: TGTGCCAGCAGCTCTCAATCGAGGGAGAACATTCAGTACTTC
CDR3aa: CASSSQSRENIQYF

j_gene: TRBJ1-4
v_gene: TRBV4-3
d_gene: TRBD1
abundance: NA
CDR3nt: TGCGCCAGCAGCCAAGGGGGGGACAGATTTAATGAAAAACTGTTTTTT
CDR3aa: CASSQGGDRFNEKLFF

j_gene: TRBJ2-5
v_gene: TRBV7-3
d_gene: TRBD1
abundance: NA
CDR3nt: TGTGCCAGCAGCCTAGGACAGGGGGCAGGGGAAGAGACCCAGTACTTC
CDR3aa: CASSLGQGAGEETQYF

j_gene: TRBJ2-7
v_gene: TRBV4-1
d_gene: TRBD1
abundance: NA
CDR3nt: TGCGCCAGCAGCCAAGAGGGACAGGGGGGTTACGAGCAGTACTTC
CDR3aa: CASSQEGQGGYEQYF

j_gene: TRBJ2-1
v_gene: TRBV7-8
d_gene: TRBD2
abundance: NA
CDR3nt: TGTGCCAGCAGCCCCGGTGTGCGGGGGGGCTACAATGAGCAGTTCTTC
CDR3aa: CASSPGVRGGYNEQFF

j_gene: TRBJ1-2
v_gene: TRBV27
d_gene: NA
abundance: NA
CDR3nt: TGTGCCAGCAGTAGTCAGGGTTACTATGGCTACACCTTC
CDR3aa: CASSSQGYYGYTF

j_gene: TRBJ2-2
v_gene: TRBV29-1
d_gene: TRBD2
abundance: NA
CDR3nt: TGCAGCGTCGGGGGGGCCAGAAACACCGGGGAGCTGTTTTTT
CDR3aa: CSVGGARNTGELFF

j_gene: TRBJ1-6
v_gene: TRBV9
d_gene: TRBD1
abundance: NA
CDR3nt: TGTGCCAGCAGCGGCACGGGACAGGGATATAATTCACCCCTCCACTTT
CDR3aa: CASSGTGQGYNSPLHF

j_gene: TRBJ2-3
v_gene: TRBV7-9
d_gene: TRBD2
abundance: NA
CDR3nt: TGTGCCAGCAGGCGTTTAGCGGGGGCGGTCACAGATACGCAGTATTTT
CDR3aa: CASRRLAGAVTDTQYF

j_gene: TRBJ2-4
v_gene: TRBV5-1
d_gene: TRBD1
abundance: NA
CDR3nt: TGCGCCAGCAGCGCCCAAGGACAGGGTAACATTCAGTACTTC
CDR3aa: CASSAQGQGNIQYF

j_gene: TRBJ2-1
v_gene: TRBV7-2
d_gene: TRBD2
abundance: NA
CDR3nt: TGTGCCAGCAGCCCCATTAGCGGGGGGGCCAACAATGAGCAGTTCTTC
CDR3aa: CASSPISGGANNEQFF

j_gene: TRBJ2-5
v_gene: TRBV28
d_gene: TRBD1
abundance: NA
CDR3nt: TGTGCCAGCAGCCTGGAAGGACAGGGGTACCAAGAGACCCAGTACTTC
CDR3aa: CASSLEGQGYQETQYF

j_gene: TRBJ1-2
v_gene: TRBV2
d_gene: TRBD1
abundance: NA
CDR3nt: TGTGCCAGCAGAGGACAGGGGGATGGCTACACCTTC
CDR3aa: CASRGQGDGYTF

j_gene: TRBJ2-1
v_gene: TRBV4-1
d_gene: TRBD2
abundance: NA
CDR3nt: TGCGCCAGCAGCCAAGATCCCAGGACTAGCGGGGGGTTTAGCTCCTACAATGAGCAGTTCTTC
CDR3aa: CASSQDPRTSGGFSSYNEQFF

j_gene: TRBJ1-4
v_gene: TRBV18
d_gene: NA
abundance: NA
CDR3nt: TGTGCCAGCTCACCATTGCAGGCGAGGGCAACTAATGAAAAACTGTTTTTT
CDR3aa: CASSPLQARATNEKLFF

j_gene: TRBJ1-1
v_gene: TRBV5-1
d_gene: TRBD1
abundance: NA
CDR3nt: TGCGCCAGCAGCGACCTACAGGGGAGCACTGAAGCTTTCTTT
CDR3aa: CASSDLQGSTEAFF

j_gene: TRBJ2-3
v_gene: TRBV6-6
d_gene: TRBD2
abundance: few
CDR3nt: TGTGCCAGCAGTGCCCGCGGGGGGGCTGGGACAGATACGCAGTATTTT
CDR3aa: CASSARGGAGTDTQYF

j_gene: TRBJ2-3
v_gene: TRBV9
d_gene: NA
abundance: NA
CDR3nt: TGTGCCAGCAGCCCACAATACGGCACAGATACGCAGTATTTT
CDR3aa: CASSPQYGTDTQYF

j_gene: TRBJ2-3
v_gene: TRBV5-1
d_gene: TRBD2
abundance: NA
CDR3nt: TGCGCCAGCACCCCGGCTTCTAGCGGGTTTCTGGATACGCAGTATTTT
CDR3aa: CASTPASSGFLDTQYF

j_gene: TRBJ2-5
v_gene: TRBV10-3
d_gene: TRBD2
abundance: NA
CDR3nt: TGTGCCATCAGTTCGGGGACTAGCGGGGGGGCCGGAGAGACCCAGTACTTC
CDR3aa: CAISSGTSGGAGETQYF

j_gene: TRBJ1-2
v_gene: TRBV29-1
d_gene: NA
abundance: NA
CDR3nt: TGCAGCGTTGGCGGGGACTATGGCTACACCTTC
CDR3aa: CSVGGDYGYTF

j_gene: TRBJ2-3
v_gene: TRBV9
d_gene: NA
abundance: NA
CDR3nt: TGTGCCAGCAGCGAGCGACAGGTGAGCACAGATACGCAGTATTTT
CDR3aa: CASSERQVSTDTQYF

j_gene: TRBJ2-7
v_gene: TRBV9
d_gene: NA
abundance: NA
CDR3nt: TGTGCCAGCAGCGTAGCTGGGCTTCCCTACGAGCAGTACTTC
CDR3aa: CASSVAGLPYEQYF

j_gene: TRBJ1-1
v_gene: TRBV18
d_gene: NA
abundance: NA
CDR3nt: TGTGCCAGCTCACCACCGGGCAGTATCACTGAAGCTTTCTTT
CDR3aa: CASSPPGSITEAFF

j_gene: TRBJ2-2
v_gene: TRBV7-2
d_gene: NA
abundance: NA
CDR3nt: TGTGCCAGCAGCTTAGTTCCTAGCGGGGAGCTGTTTTTT
CDR3aa: CASSLVPSGELFF

j_gene: TRBJ1-6
v_gene: TRBV18
d_gene: TRBD1
abundance: NA
CDR3nt: TGTGCCAGCTCACGACAGGGGACGACCTATAATTCACCCCTCCACTTT
CDR3aa: CASSRQGTTYNSPLHF

j_gene: TRBJ2-5
v_gene: TRBV10-3
d_gene: TRBD2
abundance: few
CDR3nt: TGTGCCATCAGTGAGTCGAGGGGCGGGGGGGCCCAGTACTTC
CDR3aa: CAISESRGGGAQYF

j_gene: TRBJ2-3
v_gene: TRBV15
d_gene: TRBD1
abundance: NA
CDR3nt: TGTGCCACCAGCAGAGACTTCGACAGGGTAACGCAGTATTTT
CDR3aa: CATSRDFDRVTQYF

j_gene: TRBJ2-5
v_gene: TRBV11-2
d_gene: NA
abundance: NA
CDR3nt: TGTGCCAGCAGCTTAGGTGACAGGATTTGGTGGGAGACCCAGTACTTC
CDR3aa: CASSLGDRIWWETQYF

j_gene: TRBJ2-1
v_gene: TRBV27
d_gene: NA
abundance: NA
CDR3nt: TGTGCCAGCAGCAACCCTCCTTCGGATGAGCAGTTCTTC
CDR3aa: CASSNPPSDEQFF

j_gene: TRBJ2-2
v_gene: TRBV18
d_gene: NA
abundance: NA
CDR3nt: TGTGCCAGCTCACCGATCAGGGTATGGGCCGGGGAGCTGTTTTTT
CDR3aa: CASSPIRVWAGELFF

j_gene: TRBJ1-2
v_gene: TRBV13
d_gene: NA
abundance: NA
CDR3nt: TGTGCCAGCAGCTTGGGCGACAGGTCATTCTATGGCTACACCTTC
CDR3aa: CASSLGDRSFYGYTF

j_gene: TRBJ2-7
v_gene: TRBV7-2
d_gene: TRBD1
abundance: NA
CDR3nt: TGTGCCAGCAGCTTAGGGACAGGGATATACGAGCAGTACTTC
CDR3aa: CASSLGTGIYEQYF

j_gene: TRBJ2-5
v_gene: TRBV19
d_gene: TRBD2
abundance: NA
CDR3nt: TGTGCCAGCAAGGGACTAGCGGGGGGTGGTGAGACCCAGTACTTC
CDR3aa: CASKGLAGGGETQYF

j_gene: TRBJ1-1
v_gene: TRBV7-9
d_gene: NA
abundance: NA
CDR3nt: TGTGCCAGCAGCTTAGGGGCAGGGAACACTGAAGCTTTTTTT
CDR3aa: CASSLGAGNTEAFF

j_gene: TRBJ1-1
v_gene: TRBV5-6
d_gene: NA
abundance: NA
CDR3nt: TGTGCCAGCAGCTTGGTTGGGGGCCCCACTGAAGCTTTCTTT
CDR3aa: CASSLVGGPTEAFF

j_gene: TRBJ2-3
v_gene: TRBV5-4
d_gene: TRBD1
abundance: few
CDR3nt: TGTGCCAGCAGCTTGGCCGACAGGGGGACCACAGATACGCAGTATTTT
CDR3aa: CASSLADRGTTDTQYF

j_gene: TRBJ2-2
v_gene: TRBV11-3
d_gene: TRBD1
abundance: NA
CDR3nt: TGTGCCAGCAAGGCCGGGACAGGCTCTTACGGGGAGCTGTTTTTT
CDR3aa: CASKAGTGSYGELFF

j_gene: TRBJ2-3
v_gene: TRBV6-5
d_gene: TRBD2
abundance: NA
CDR3nt: TGTGCCAGCAGCCTCAGCGGGGGGGGCACAGATACGCAGTATTTT
CDR3aa: CASSLSGGGTDTQYF

j_gene: TRBJ2-3
v_gene: TRBV4-2
d_gene: TRBD2
abundance: NA
CDR3nt: TGTGCCAGCCGCGGGGGGAGTAGCGGGGGGGGAGATACGCAGTATTTT
CDR3aa: CASRGGSSGGGDTQYF

j_gene: TRBJ2-1
v_gene: TRBV16
d_gene: NA
abundance: NA
CDR3nt: NA
CDR3aa: CASSQFVFGRGTGDFF

j_gene: TRBJ2-1
v_gene: TRBV25-1
d_gene: NA
abundance: NA
CDR3nt: TGTGCCAGCAGTCCCGAGTACAATGAGCAGTTCTTC
CDR3aa: CASSPEYNEQFF

j_gene: TRBJ2-7
v_gene: TRBV9
d_gene: NA
abundance: NA
CDR3nt: TGTGCCAGCAGCGTAGGGTTGGGGGGGCACGAGCAGTACTTC
CDR3aa: CASSVGLGGHEQYF

j_gene: TRBJ1-2
v_gene: TRBV6-6
d_gene: NA
abundance: NA
CDR3nt: TGTGCCATAGGACAGAACGGTCCCTACACCTTC
CDR3aa: CAIGQNGPYTF

j_gene: TRBJ1-5
v_gene: TRBV7-8
d_gene: NA
abundance: once
CDR3nt: TGTGCCAGCAGCTGGTGGCCCCTCGGGATAACAAGCGGAAAGGACGCTCAGCCCCAGCATTTT
CDR3aa: CASSWWPLGITSGKDAQPQHF

j_gene: TRBJ1-1
v_gene: TRBV9
d_gene: TRBD1
abundance: NA
CDR3nt: TGTGCCAGCAGCGTAGGACAGGGGTTTTGGACTGAAGCTTTCTTT
CDR3aa: CASSVGQGFWTEAFF

j_gene: TRBJ2-1
v_gene: TRBV7-7
d_gene: NA
abundance: NA
CDR3nt: TGTGCTAGCAGCTTAGCGCCAGGGCACGATGAGCAGTTCTTC
CDR3aa: CASSLAPGHDEQFF

j_gene: TRBJ1-4
v_gene: TRBV2
d_gene: NA
abundance: NA
CDR3nt: TGTGCCAGCAGTGCTCAGGGGCCTCTTGAAAAACTGTTTTTT
CDR3aa: CASSAQGPLEKLFF

j_gene: TRBJ1-4
v_gene: TRBV6-5
d_gene: NA
abundance: NA
CDR3nt: TGTGCCAGCAAACTGGGGGGGACTAATGAAAAACTGTTTTTT
CDR3aa: CASKLGGTNEKLFF

j_gene: TRBJ2-7
v_gene: TRBV20-1
d_gene: NA
abundance: NA
CDR3nt: TGCAGTGCGGACAGCCGCTACGAGCAGTACTTC
CDR3aa: CSADSRYEQYF

j_gene: TRBJ2-7
v_gene: TRBV11-3
d_gene: TRBD1
abundance: NA
CDR3nt: TGTGCCAGCAGCCCGGGGACAGGACCCGCCGAGCAGTACTTC
CDR3aa: CASSPGTGPAEQYF

j_gene: TRBJ2-7
v_gene: TRBV9
d_gene: NA
abundance: NA
CDR3nt: TGTGCCAGCAGCGAGGGGGGGCGTATTAACGAGCAGTACTTC
CDR3aa: CASSEGGRINEQYF

j_gene: TRBJ1-2
v_gene: TRBV5-4
d_gene: NA
abundance: NA
CDR3nt: TGTGCCAGCAGCTTGGTATCCAGTTTCAACTATGGCTACACCTTC
CDR3aa: CASSLVSSFNYGYTF

j_gene: TRBJ2-4
v_gene: TRBV9
d_gene: TRBD1
abundance: NA
CDR3nt: TGTGCCAGCAGCCCGGGACAGGGTGCCCAAAACATTCAGTACTTC
CDR3aa: CASSPGQGAQNIQYF

j_gene: TRBJ1-4
v_gene: TRBV4-1
d_gene: NA
abundance: NA
CDR3nt: TGCGCCAGCAGCCAAGCCTACCGGGCTAATGAAAAACTGTTTTTT
CDR3aa: CASSQAYRANEKLFF